Presented here are 16 T cell receptor beta chains from one specimen sequenced in a study of blood T cell repertoires in COVID-19. Sequencing used immunoSEQ multiplex PCR; TCRdb keeps in-frame clones, though not all of them. The profile shows about 180,000 clones, under 85% of them singletons. Input material: peripheral blood. The source of these receptors is a woman of 80 years or more with acute or convalescent COVID-19.

This clone was recorded once. The chain employs TRBV3-1 (or the pseudogene TRBV3-2) and TRBJ2-3; 8 nucleotides align to TRBD2. Looked up from germline, CDR1 is LGHDT and CDR2 is YNNKEL (reference sequence). After removal of 5 bases from V and 4 bases from J, the junction contained 5 bases not matched to a gene. The CDR3 spans 14 residues. CDR3 region: CASSGGTSADTQYF. DNA of the CDR3: TGTGCCAGCAGCGGCGGGACTAGTGCAGATACGCAGTATTTT.

The chain links TRBV9 to TRBJ2-5; 7 bases agree with TRBD2. The germline CDR1 and CDR2 sequences are SGDLS and YYNGEE. CDR3 length equals 16 residues. The V gene end was trimmed by 0 bases and the J gene end by 2 bases; junction bases not matched to a gene: 7. This CDR3 is CASSVATGLPQETQYF. The CDR3 region has the DNA TGTGCCAGCAGCGTAGCTACGGGACTACCTCAAGAGACCCAGTACTTC.

The rearrangement joins TRBV7-9 to TRBJ1-2; perhaps TRBD1 as D (6 bases). The CDR3 is 17 residues long. Between the trimmed V and J ends, which lost 5 bases and 1 base, there was a span of 20 bases. Per the germline V gene, CDR1 is SEHNR and CDR2 is FQNEAQ (reference sequence). In DNA form, the CDR3 reads TGTGCCAGCAGCGGGGGACAAGGTCGGCAAGTTAACTATGGCTACACCTTC. It encodes CASSGGQGRQVNYGYTF.

The chain carries TRBV7-2 and TRBJ2-5, with 10 nucleotides matching TRBD2. Germline V CDR1 and CDR2: SGHTA, FQGNSA. The CDR3 length is 16 residues. Trimming at V came to 3 bases and at J to 0 bases, leaving 4 bases not matched to a gene. In DNA form, the CDR3 reads TGTGCCAGCAGCTTTGCTAGCGGGGGCTACCAAGAGACCCAGTACTTC. It translates to CASSFASGGYQETQYF.

CDR3 sequence reads: CASSNTNNRGRTYEQYF. As DNA, the CDR3 is TGTGCCAGCAGCAACACTAACAACAGGGGCCGGACCTACGAGCAGTACTTC. The gene calls are TRBV21-1 and TRBJ2-7; TRBD1 was called by the table and not checked on the DNA. TRBV21-1 is a recognized pseudogene. The CDR3 is 17 amino acids.

The V gene is TRBV20-1, the J gene TRBJ2-7, with D perhaps matching TRBD2 (7 bases). Trimming pared 3 bases from V and 7 bases from J, leaving 22 bases between. Germline CDR1 reads DFQATT; CDR2 reads SNEGSKA (reference sequence). The CDR3 runs 15 residues. In DNA, the CDR3 is TGCAGTGCTAGTGTAGGGGGGGCCCCTACCAGGGAGCAGTACTTC. Amino acid sequence: CSASVGGAPTREQYF.

The J gene is TRBJ2-2, the V gene TRBV7-9; D remains ambiguous. CDR1 is SEHNR, CDR2 FQNEAQ, per germline (reference sequence). Between the trimmed V and J ends, which lost 1 base and 0 bases, there was a span of 6 bases. The CDR3 sequence is 15 residues long. The CDR3 loop reads CASSLGAANTGELFF. DNA of the CDR3: TGTGCCAGCAGCTTAGGGGCAGCGAACACCGGGGAGCTGTTTTTT.

The genes are TRBV7-2 and TRBJ2-7, with 14 bases that match TRBD2. Germline trimming cut 1 base from V and 2 bases from J; bases unmatched to any gene: 4. The CDR3 is 17 amino acids. Germline CDR1 reads SGHTA; CDR2 reads FQGNSA. The CDR3 DNA sequence: TGTGCCAGCAGCTTAGGCCCGACTAGCGGGGGGGCCTACGAGCAGTACTTC. Amino acid sequence: CASSLGPTSGGAYEQYF.

The gene calls are TRBV11-3 and TRBJ1-1, with D perhaps matching TRBD1 (6 bases). V lost 2 bases and J lost 4, with 8 bases in between. This CDR3 comprises 13 residues. Germline CDR1 is SGHNT and CDR2 is YENEEA. The CDR3 sequence is CASSLNRVTEAFF. CDR3 DNA sequence: TGTGCCAGCAGCTTAAACAGGGTCACTGAAGCTTTCTTT.

The chain recombines TRBV3-1 (or the pseudogene TRBV3-2) with TRBJ1-1; D is unclear. The length of the CDR3 is 13 residues. Trimming stripped 4 bases from V and 0 bases from J, with 6 bases between. The germline V gene encodes CDR1 LGHDT and CDR2 YNNKEL (reference sequence). CDR3 sequence (DNA): TGTGCCAGCAGCCTAGCGCTGAACACTGAAGCTTTCTTT. Its protein product is CASSLALNTEAFF.

The chain employs TRBV12-3 or TRBV12-4 and TRBJ2-7; D ambiguous. CDR3 length: 13 amino acids. Between the trimmed V and J ends, which lost 3 bases and 3 bases, there was a span of 9 bases. CDR3 sequence: CASSFGQLYEQYF. The CDR3 nucleotides are TGTGCCAGCAGTTTTGGGCAGCTCTACGAGCAGTACTTC.

This chain joins TRBV4-2 and TRBJ2-7; tentatively, D is TRBD2 (6 bases). Trimming shortened V by 4 bases and J by 1 base, and 14 bases separated the two germline ends. The CDR3 has 15 amino acids. Per the germline V gene, CDR1 is LGHNA and CDR2 is YNFKEQ. The CDR3 protein is CASSPSGDSSYEQYF. CDR3 DNA: TGTGCCAGCAGCCCTTCCGGGGACTCTTCCTACGAGCAGTACTTC.

J is TRBJ2-1 and V is TRBV7-9, with 9 bases aligning to TRBD1. CDR3 length: 16 residues. V was pared by 2 bases and J by 6 bases, with 8 bases of the junction left unmatched. Germline V gene data show CDR1 as SEHNR and CDR2 as FQNEAQ (reference sequence). The CDR3 protein is CASSLPGQGDLNEQFF. CDR3 coding DNA: TGTGCCAGCAGCTTACCGGGACAGGGTGACCTCAATGAGCAGTTCTTC.

The chain is built from TRBV7-2 and TRBJ1-1, with D possibly TRBD1 on 6 matching bases. The CDR3 sequence is 16 residues long. CDR1 is SGHTA and CDR2 is FQGNSA in the germline V gene. Trimming pared 0 bases from V and 3 bases from J, leaving 14 bases between. CDR3 nucleotide sequence: TGTGCCAGCAGCTTAGCAGGCAGGGGCTTTGACACTGAAGCTTTCTTT. The encoded protein is CASSLAGRGFDTEAFF.

The chain links TRBV12-3 or TRBV12-4 to TRBJ1-3; the D is unclear. This CDR3 contains 13 residues. The V gene lost 2 bases and the J gene lost 7 bases, with 9 bases spanning the gap. CDR3 coding DNA: TGTGCCAGCAGTTTAAGAGGTGGGAACACCATATATTTT. The encoded protein is CASSLRGGNTIYF.

The V call is TRBV2, the J call TRBJ1-1; D is uncertain. Looked up from germline, CDR1 is SNHLY and CDR2 is FYNNEI. CDR3 length: 15 residues. V lost 3 bases and J lost 0, with 11 bases in between. CDR3 sequence reads: CASSEEVGMNTEAFF. Written as DNA, the CDR3 is TGTGCCAGCAGTGAGGAGGTGGGGATGAACACTGAAGCTTTCTTT.